Each of the 31 T cell receptor beta chains below was sequenced from the same sample in a study of graft-versus-host responses after intestinal transplantation. Method: immunoSEQ multiplex PCR; TCRdb's copy keeps in-frame clones and lacks some. Of nearly 110,000 clones in the sample, 87% were seen once. Their recognized antigens are unknown. Sequenced material: unstimulated CD4+ T cells sorted from spleen or lymph node cells, taken before transplant. These receptors were obtained from a human donor who was the organ donor for an intestinal transplant.

This clone has just one count. This sequence joins TRBV5-1 and TRBJ1-1; D unclear. Trimming took 0 bases from V and 0 from J, leaving 12 bases between them. CDR1 is SGHRS and CDR2 is YFSETQ in the germline V gene. The CDR3 is made up of 16 amino acids. The DNA of the CDR3 is TGCGCCAGCAGCTTGGCCCCCCGGGCATTGAACACTGAAGCTTTCTTT. The encoded protein is CASSLAPRALNTEAFF. The whole variable domain, remainder taken from reference TRBV5-1 and TRBJ1-1, is KAGVTQTPRYLIKTRGQQVTLSCSPISGHRSVSWYQQTPGQGLQFLFEYFSETQRNKGNFPGRFSGRQFSNSRSEMNVSTLELGDSALYLCASSLAPRALNTEAFFGQGTRLTVV.

The V call is TRBV7-9, the J call TRBJ2-7, with D unclear. The CDR3 covers 15 residues. The V gene lost 1 base and the J gene lost 2 bases, with 12 bases spanning the gap. Germline CDR1 reads SEHNR; CDR2 reads FQNEAQ (reference sequence). The CDR3 region is CASSLGAGPTYEQYF. CDR3 DNA: TGTGCCAGCAGCTTAGGTGCAGGTCCTACCTACGAGCAGTACTTC.

The CDR3 protein is CASRRLAGGAKNIQYF. CDR3 sequence (DNA): TGCGCCAGCCGGAGGCTAGCGGGGGGAGCCAAAAACATTCAGTACTTC. The V gene is TRBV4-1, the J gene TRBJ2-4, with TRBD2 matching over 11 bases. V gave up 8 bases and J gave up 0 bases; unmatched junction bases: 6. CDR1 is MGHRA, CDR2 YSYEKL, per germline. The CDR3 contains 16 residues.

The rearrangement links TRBV6-5 to TRBJ2-7, with D perhaps TRBD2 (5 bases). Germline-derived CDR1 and CDR2 are MNHEY and SVGAGI. The CDR3 runs 13 residues. V lost 5 bases, J lost 3 bases, and 11 bases lay in between. The CDR3 nucleotides read TGTGCCAGCAGTGACGGAGGCGGCTACGAGCAGTACTTC. Encoded protein: CASSDGGGYEQYF.

V gene TRBV6-6 combines with J gene TRBJ1-2, with D unresolved. CDR1 and CDR2 from the germline V gene are MNHNY and SVGAGI (reference sequence). The V end was cut by 6 bases, the J end by 4 bases, with 0 bases between. The CDR3 loop spans 9 amino acids. CDR3 protein: CASSYGYTF. Here the CDR3 DNA reads TGTGCCAGCAGCTATGGCTACACCTTC.

The chain joins TRBV18 to TRBJ2-1; 13 bases fit TRBD2. Per germline, CDR1 KGHSH and CDR2 LQKENI. V lost 2 bases and J lost 8; bases outside the gene matches: 15. The CDR3 extends over 19 amino acids. The CDR3 region is CASSPAESLGTSGVYEQFF. The CDR3 coding sequence is TGTGCCAGCTCACCAGCGGAAAGCTTGGGGACTAGCGGGGTATATGAGCAGTTCTTC.

The chain carries TRBV7-3 and TRBJ2-3; D unclear. CDR1 and CDR2 from the germline V gene are SGHTA and FQGTGA. This CDR3 region has 15 residues. V lost 0 bases, J lost 1 base, and 8 bases lay in between. CDR3 nucleotides: TGTGCCAGCAGCTTAACGGGGATGGGCACAGATACGCAGTATTTT. This gives the protein CASSLTGMGTDTQYF.

The chain carries TRBV5-5 and TRBJ2-5; D unclear. V dropped 0 bases and J dropped 5 bases, with 14 bases sitting between them. CDR3 length: 15 residues. Per the germline V gene, CDR1 is SGHKS and CDR2 is YYEKEE (reference sequence). CDR3 DNA sequence: TGTGCCAGCAGCTTGGAGCACCACCGGCGGGAGACCCAGTACTTC. It yields the protein CASSLEHHRRETQYF.

V usage is TRBV2 and J usage is TRBJ2-1; the D gene is possibly TRBD1 (5 bases). Germline-derived CDR1 and CDR2 are SNHLY and FYNNEI. Trimming cost V 5 bases and J 6 bases, with 5 bases left between them. The CDR3 totals 11 residues. The CDR3 nucleotides read TGTGCCAGCAGTACAGGCAATGAGCAGTTCTTC. This gives the protein CASSTGNEQFF.

Comment on this clone: Germline and junction disagree at one end, which may indicate a read error. The V gene is TRBV4-1, the J gene TRBJ1-5, with a tentative D call TRBD1 (5 bases). Germline V gene lookup returns CDR1 MGHRA and CDR2 YSYEKL. The CDR3 consists of 16 residues. CDR3 sequence (DNA): TGTGCCAGCAGCCAAGATGTAGGGCAGGGCGATCAGCCCCAGCATTTT. It codes for CASSQDVGQGDQPQHF.

This clone has a single count. The chain joins TRBV19 to TRBJ2-1; D is unresolved. Germline V gene sequence: CDR1 LNHDA, CDR2 SQIVND (reference sequence). The germline V and J ends were trimmed by 2 bases and 4 bases, with 9 bases remaining between them. CDR3 length: 14 amino acids. The CDR3 nucleotides read TGTGCCAGTAGTATATCCGAGCCTTACAATGAGCAGTTCTTC. Amino acids: CASSISEPYNEQFF.

This clone was detected a few times. The V call is TRBV4-1, the J call TRBJ1-4; D is unclear. This CDR3 has 14 residues. Trimming removed 4 bases from V and 2 bases from J, with 8 bases in between. The germline V gene has CDR1 MGHRA and CDR2 YSYEKL. DNA of the CDR3: TGCGCCAGCAGCCGATCGGAGACTAATGAAAAACTGTTTTTT. This translates into CASSRSETNEKLFF.

The rearrangement links TRBV5-1 to TRBJ2-1, with D possibly being TRBD1 (6 bases). CDR1 and CDR2 (germline): SGHRS, YFSETQ. Trimming stripped 5 bases from V and 6 bases from J, with 12 bases between. The CDR3 consists of 13 residues. CDR3 amino acids: CASSYTQGNEQFF. The DNA of the CDR3 is TGCGCCAGCAGTTACACACAGGGCAATGAGCAGTTCTTC. The variable domain in full, with the rest retrieved from reference TRBV5-1 and TRBJ2-1, is KAGVTQTPRYLIKTRGQQVTLSCSPISGHRSVSWYQQTPGQGLQFLFEYFSETQRNKGNFPGRFSGRQFSNSRSEMNVSTLELGDSALYLCASSYTQGNEQFFGPGTRLTVL.

The rearrangement links TRBV6-5 to TRBJ1-4; D remains ambiguous. The CDR3 runs to 14 residues. With 6 bases removed from V and 8 bases from J, the gap between germline ends came to 16 bases. CDR1 and CDR2 from the germline V gene are MNHEY and SVGAGI. CDR3 sequence (DNA): TGTGCCAGCAGGCCCGAGGACGGTACAGAAAAACTGTTTTTT. It specifies CASRPEDGTEKLFF.

The J gene is TRBJ2-7, the V gene TRBV7-9; perhaps D is TRBD1 or TRBD2 (5 bases each). CDR1 SEHNR and CDR2 FQNEAQ come from the germline V gene (reference sequence). CDR3 length: 16 residues. V lost 1 base and J lost 3, with 16 bases in between. This chain's CDR3 is CASSLGYRGPGYEQYF. CDR3 in DNA: TGTGCCAGCAGCTTAGGCTACCGGGGCCCCGGCTACGAGCAGTACTTC.

J is TRBJ1-5 and V is TRBV4-1; D is ambiguous. CDR1 is MGHRA and CDR2 is YSYEKL in the germline V gene. Between the trimmed V and J ends, which lost 0 bases and 0 bases, there was a span of 12 bases. This CDR3 comprises 17 residues. CDR3 bases: TGCGCCAGCAGCCAAGACACAAGGGCTTATAGCAATCAGCCCCAGCATTTT. It specifies CASSQDTRAYSNQPQHF.

Comment on this clone: In the same sample, other DNA sequences code for this CDR3. V and J are TRBV7-2 and TRBJ1-1; D remains ambiguous. Between the trimmed V and J ends, which lost 5 bases and 2 bases, there was a span of 9 bases. Germline V CDR1 and CDR2: SGHTA, FQGNSA. The length of the CDR3 is 13 residues. CDR3 nucleotide sequence: TGTGCCAGCAGCCCATACATAAACACTGAAGCTTTCTTT. Its protein is CASSPYINTEAFF.

The rearrangement joins TRBV7-9 to TRBJ1-1; 7 bases line up with TRBD1. Germline V gene sequence: CDR1 SEHNR, CDR2 FQNEAQ (reference sequence). The CDR3 spans 11 residues. V was clipped by 4 bases and J by 10 bases; unmatched bases: 3. This chain's CDR3 is CASSSGGVAFF. The CDR3 region has the DNA TGTGCCAGCAGCTCAGGGGGGGTAGCTTTCTTT. Filled out from reference TRBV7-9 and TRBJ1-1, the complete variable domain reads DTGVSQNPRHKITKRGQNVTFRCDPISEHNRLYWYRQTLGQGPEFLTYFQNEAQLEKSRLLSDRFSAERPKGSFSTLEIQRTEQGDSAMYLCASSSGGVAFFGQGTRLTVV.

This clone appeared once. This rearrangement joins TRBV2 to TRBJ2-7; 7 bases are shared with TRBD2. The V segment lost 11 bases and the J segment 5 bases; nucleotides outside the gene matches: 15. This CDR3 contains 14 residues. Germline V gene lookup returns CDR1 SNHLY and CDR2 FYNNEI. The CDR3 DNA follows: TGTGCCGGTAGCGGGCTTGTCCCAAATAACGAGCAGTACTTC. This gives the protein CAGSGLVPNNEQYF. Looking up the rest from reference TRBV2 and TRBJ2-7 gives the full variable domain: EPEVTQTPSHQVTQMGQEVILRCVPISNHLYFYWYRQILGQKVEFLVSFYNNEISEKSEIFDDQFSVERPDGSNFTLKIRSTKLEDSAMYFCAGSGLVPNNEQYFGPGTRLTVT.

This clone was seen more than once but under ten times. The rearrangement links TRBV6-5 to TRBJ1-1; no firm D call. The CDR3 runs to 14 residues. V was cut by 4 bases and J by 2 bases, with 11 bases left in between. Germline values: CDR1 MNHEY, CDR2 SVGAGI. The chain's CDR3 is CASSSSGLNTEAFF. The CDR3 nucleotides are TGTGCCAGCAGTTCCTCTGGATTAAACACTGAAGCTTTCTTT.

This chain connects TRBV19 to TRBJ2-3; D possibly corresponds to TRBD2 (6 bases). Per the germline V gene, CDR1 is LNHDA and CDR2 is SQIVND (reference sequence). The CDR3 sequence is 15 residues long. With 1 base removed from V and 0 bases from J, the gap between germline ends came to 8 bases. CDR3 region: CASSIVSGSTDTQYF. The CDR3 DNA follows: TGTGCCAGTAGTATAGTTAGCGGAAGCACAGATACGCAGTATTTT.

The chain recombines TRBV7-3 with TRBJ2-1; 8 nucleotides match TRBD2. V was clipped by 0 bases and J by 6 bases; unmatched bases: 4. The germline gives CDR1 SGHTA, CDR2 FQGTGA. The CDR3 loop spans 15 amino acids. CDR3 sequence reads: CASSLTGGRPNEQFF. CDR3 bases: TGTGCCAGCAGCTTAACGGGCGGGAGGCCCAATGAGCAGTTCTTC.

The rearrangement uses TRBV19 and TRBJ2-3; 8 bases map to TRBD2. CDR1 is LNHDA and CDR2 is SQIVND in the germline V gene (reference sequence). With 6 bases clipped from V and 4 bases from J, the junction kept 15 bases outside the gene matches. The length of the CDR3 is 17 residues. The CDR3 spells CASRRNWRGLESDTQYF. For the CDR3, the DNA is TGTGCCAGTAGAAGGAATTGGAGGGGACTAGAGTCAGATACGCAGTATTTT.

The chain combines TRBV29-1 with TRBJ2-1; the D is unclear. The CDR3 runs to 13 residues. Germline CDR1 SQVTM, CDR2 ANQGSEA. Deletions cut 6 bases from V and 10 bases from J, with 19 bases between. CDR3 in amino acids: CSVAQAASGEQFF. CDR3 nucleotide sequence: TGCAGCGTCGCCCAGGCCGCTTCTGGCGAGCAGTTCTTC.

The chain joins TRBV30 to TRBJ1-1; 9 positions agree with TRBD1. The CDR3 runs to 15 residues. CDR1 and CDR2 from the germline V gene are GTSNPN and SVGIG (reference sequence). V shed 4 bases and J 1 base; nucleotides not matched to a gene: 7. The CDR3: CAWTLQGAPNTEAFF. CDR3 nucleotide sequence: TGTGCCTGGACTTTACAGGGGGCGCCGAACACTGAAGCTTTCTTT.

Points on this clone: An end of the junction does not agree with germline; a read error may underlie this. The genes are TRBV18 and TRBJ1-2; possibly TRBD1 for D (5 bases). Per germline, CDR1 KGHSH and CDR2 LQKENI. The CDR3 sequence is 14 residues long. The CDR3 DNA reads as TGTGCCAGCTCCCTTCAGGGTGGGAACTATGACTACACCTTC. Encoded protein: CASSLQGGNYDYTF. Full variable domain (missing parts from reference TRBV18 and TRBJ1-2): NAGVMQNPRHLVRRRGQEARLRCSPMKGHSHVYWYRQLPEEGLKFMVYLQKENIIDESGMPKERFSAEFPKEGPSILRIQQVVRGDSAAYFCASSLQGGNYDYTFGSGTRLTVV.

This chain uses TRBV9 with TRBJ2-4, with 9 bases identical to TRBD1. The CDR3 loop spans 15 amino acids. Germline-derived CDR1 and CDR2 are SGDLS and YYNGEE. V lost 0 bases to trimming and J lost 9 bases; unmatched junction nucleotides: 7. This CDR3 is CASSVDWGQGLIQYF. The CDR3 nucleotides read TGTGCCAGCAGCGTAGATTGGGGACAGGGTCTCATTCAGTACTTC.

This chain connects TRBV7-9 to TRBJ1-2; 8 bases are shared with TRBD1. This CDR3 region has 15 residues. Germline-derived CDR1 and CDR2 are SEHNR and FQNEAQ (reference sequence). Germline trimming cut 5 bases from V and 3 bases from J; bases unmatched to any gene: 8. DNA of the CDR3: TGTGCCAGCAGCACTGGACAGGGAAGGCACTATGGCTACACCTTC. It yields the protein CASSTGQGRHYGYTF. Supplemented by reference TRBV7-9 and TRBJ1-2, the full variable domain reads DTGVSQNPRHKITKRGQNVTFRCDPISEHNRLYWYRQTLGQGPEFLTYFQNEAQLEKSRLLSDRFSAERPKGSFSTLEIQRTEQGDSAMYLCASSTGQGRHYGYTFGSGTRLTVV.

V gene TRBV12-5 combines with J gene TRBJ2-1, with D tentatively TRBD2 (6 bases). Looked up from germline, CDR1 is LGHNT and CDR2 is FRNRAP. The V and J ends lost 0 bases and 0 bases respectively, with 15 bases between them. This CDR3 region has 18 residues. The CDR3 DNA follows: TGTGCTAGTGGTTTGGTGCACGACGGCGGGGTCTCCTACAATGAGCAGTTCTTC. It translates to CASGLVHDGGVSYNEQFF. The full variable domain, completed using reference TRBV12-5 and TRBJ2-1, is DARVTQTPRHKVTEMGQEVTMRCQPILGHNTVFWYRQTMMQGLELLAYFRNRAPLDDSGMPKDRFSAEMPDATLATLKIQPSEPRDSAVYFCASGLVHDGGVSYNEQFFGPGTRLTVL.

The V call is TRBV7-9, the J call TRBJ2-1; maybe TRBD1 (6 bases). The V and J ends lost 1 base and 8 bases respectively, with 9 bases between them. The germline V gene has CDR1 SEHNR and CDR2 FQNEAQ (reference sequence). The CDR3 covers 13 residues. In nucleotides, the CDR3 is TGTGCCAGCAGCTTAGGCAGGGGCCATGAGCAGTTCTTC. It is translated as CASSLGRGHEQFF.

This clone showed up just a few times. The genes are TRBV4-2 and TRBJ2-1; the D gene is possibly TRBD2 (5 bases). The CDR3 has 17 amino acids. Deletions cut 0 bases from V and 5 bases from J, with 17 bases between. The germline CDR1 and CDR2 sequences are LGHNA and YNFKEQ. The CDR3 region is CASSQDLASRLNNEQFF. CDR3 DNA: TGTGCCAGCAGCCAAGATCTCGCTAGCCGTTTGAACAATGAGCAGTTCTTC.